Listed here are 30 T cell receptor beta chains from one sample, sequenced in a study of cytomegalovirus exposure and HLA in healthy donors. With 60 Vbeta and 13 Jbeta primers, the PCR was carried out. Sequencing used immunoSEQ multiplex PCR; TCRdb keeps in-frame clones, though not all of them. Its clone listing holds around 130,000 clones. The sample comprised PBMCs. The receptors stem from a woman aged 55-75 years in good health and CMV-seronegative.

The chain couples TRBV11-2 to TRBJ2-7, with D uncertain. The length of the CDR3 is 19 residues. CDR1 and CDR2 from the germline V gene are SGHAT and FQNNGV. V was trimmed by 8 bases and J by 4 bases, leaving 33 bases between them. Written as DNA, the CDR3 is TGTGCCAGCCCCCCCTCCCCTAAGCACGCGGTAAGTGGCTGGTACGAGCAGTACTTC. It encodes CASPPSPKHAVSGWYEQYF.

This rearrangement joins TRBV9 to TRBJ2-3; TRBD1 might be the D (6 bases). The V end lost 0 bases, the J end lost 2 bases, and 13 bases lay between the germline ends. Germline V gene sequence: CDR1 SGDLS, CDR2 YYNGEE. CDR3 size: 16 residues. The chain's CDR3 is CASSVAGQSFTDTQYF. DNA of the CDR3: TGTGCCAGCAGCGTAGCAGGACAGAGTTTCACAGATACGCAGTATTTT.

This chain joins TRBV29-1 and TRBJ2-1; TRBD2 might be the D (5 bases). Germline V lookup: CDR1 SQVTM, CDR2 ANQGSEA. CDR3 length: 14 residues. Trimming removed 3 bases at V and 7 bases at J, with 16 bases between. CDR3 coding DNA: TGCAGCGTTGATTTGGGGTCAGGAGGAAATGAGCAGTTCTTC. This translates into CSVDLGSGGNEQFF.

CDR3 in amino acids: CASSYGEDYGYTF. Here the CDR3 DNA reads TGTGCCAGCAGTTACGGGGAGGACTATGGCTACACCTTC. This chain joins TRBV6-5 and TRBJ1-2; no clear D gene. CDR3 length equals 13 residues. Per the germline V gene, CDR1 is MNHEY and CDR2 is SVGAGI. V dropped 2 bases and J dropped 3 bases, with 7 bases sitting between them.

Worth noting for this clone: The CDR3 ends on some other residue instead of the conserved phenylalanine or tryptophan, so this is likely a read error. No DNA is shown, since the ends of the CDR3 on it are uncertain; the CDR3 is the one TCRdb lists. The CDR3 sequence is CASRYPGLLY. The V and J genes are TRBV12-2 and TRBJ1-2. TRBV12-2 corresponds to a pseudogene. 10 amino acids form the CDR3, both terminal residues included.

CDR3 region: CSVDPRRGQGANEQFF. The DNA of the CDR3 is TGCAGCGTTGATCCACGGAGGGGACAGGGGGCCAATGAGCAGTTCTTC. V and J are TRBV29-1 and TRBJ2-1, with TRBD1 identical over 12 bases. Germline V lookup: CDR1 SQVTM, CDR2 ANQGSEA. The CDR3 loop spans 16 amino acids. V lost 3 bases, J lost 6 bases, and 9 bases stayed unmatched.

The rearrangement links TRBV7-2 to TRBJ2-1; 8 bases agree with TRBD2. Germline CDR1 and CDR2: SGHTA and FQGNSA. V was pared by 6 bases and J by 2 bases, with 9 bases of the junction left unmatched. The CDR3 has 16 residues. The DNA for the CDR3 is TGTGCCAGCAGATGGAGAAGCGGGAGTGCCTACAATGAGCAGTTCTTC. This encodes CASRWRSGSAYNEQFF.

The rearrangement uses TRBV19 and TRBJ2-1, with 10 bases lining up with TRBD2. CDR1 is LNHDA and CDR2 is SQIVND in the germline V gene (reference sequence). The trim removed 6 bases at V and 4 bases at J, leaving 3 bases unmatched. The CDR3 is 14 amino acids. CDR3 sequence reads: CASRGLAQYNEQFF. The CDR3 DNA sequence: TGTGCCAGTAGGGGACTAGCGCAATACAATGAGCAGTTCTTC.

The V and J genes are TRBV5-8 and TRBJ1-4; 8 bases map to TRBD1. CDR3 length: 12 residues. V was clipped by 9 bases and J by 5 bases; unmatched bases: 3. Germline CDR1 reads SGHTS; CDR2 reads YDEGEE. This CDR3 reads CAMRQGNEKLFF. Written as DNA, the CDR3 is TGTGCCATGCGACAGGGGAATGAAAAACTGTTTTTT.

The V and J genes are TRBV19 and TRBJ2-1, with 10 positions matching TRBD2. The CDR3 has 17 residues. Germline assignment: CDR1 LNHDA and CDR2 SQIVND (reference sequence). V dropped 4 bases and J dropped 2; count of bases not matched to a gene: 8. The CDR3 protein is CASSTTSSGGPYNEQFF. Here the CDR3 DNA reads TGTGCCAGTAGTACAACCTCTAGCGGGGGCCCCTACAATGAGCAGTTCTTC.

This chain links TRBV6-1 with TRBJ2-7; 7 positions match TRBD1. Losses at the gene ends were 11 bases for V and 5 bases for J; bases not matched to a gene: 15. Germline CDR1 and CDR2: MNHNS and SASEGT. The CDR3 loop spans 14 amino acids. CDR3: CAGRDSPFRNEQYF. As DNA, the CDR3 is TGTGCCGGCCGGGACAGTCCCTTTCGGAACGAGCAGTACTTC.

This chain connects TRBV6-8 to TRBJ2-6; a possible D gene is TRBD2 (6 bases). The V gene lost 8 bases and the J gene lost 0 bases, with 14 bases spanning the gap. CDR1 is MNHGY, CDR2 SAAAGT, per germline. The length of the CDR3 is 16 residues. This chain's CDR3 is CASDSGTISGANVLTF. The CDR3 coding sequence is TGTGCCAGCGATAGCGGAACGATCTCTGGGGCCAACGTCCTGACTTTC.

This chain links TRBV4-1 with TRBJ2-3, with 14 bases matching TRBD2. The CDR3 contains 18 residues. With 5 bases clipped from V and 1 base from J, the junction kept 8 bases outside the gene matches. Germline values: CDR1 MGHRA, CDR2 YSYEKL. As DNA, the CDR3 is TGCGCCAGCAGCGGACTAGCGGGGGGCCGAGTAGGCACAGATACGCAGTATTTT. As protein: CASSGLAGGRVGTDTQYF.

This chain connects TRBV5-1 to TRBJ1-4; 8 bases match TRBD1. Germline V gives CDR1 SGHRS, CDR2 YFSETQ. J lost 4 bases, V lost 4 bases, and 6 bases had no gene match. The CDR3 is made up of 15 amino acids. CDR3 residues: CASSVGQEVNEKLFF. Written as DNA, the CDR3 is TGCGCCAGCAGCGTGGGACAGGAAGTTAATGAAAAACTGTTTTTT.

This rearrangement joins TRBV19 to TRBJ2-7; 9 bases align to TRBD2. Germline-derived CDR1 and CDR2 are LNHDA and SQIVND (reference sequence). CDR3 length equals 17 residues. J gave up 2 bases and V 5 bases, and 13 bases lay outside the gene matches. CDR3 nucleotides: TGTGCCAGTAGTCGTATGGGGGGGACTAGCAGGACCTACGAGCAGTACTTC. Translated, it gives CASSRMGGTSRTYEQYF.

This chain connects TRBV28 to TRBJ2-2, with 9 bases fitting TRBD1. The CDR3 contains 17 residues. Germline CDR1 MDHEN, CDR2 SYDVKM. The trim removed 3 bases at V and 7 bases at J, leaving 12 bases unmatched. The CDR3 region is CASSFSSGQGIFGELFF. The CDR3, as DNA: TGTGCCAGCAGTTTTAGCTCGGGACAGGGTATCTTCGGGGAGCTGTTTTTT.

This chain joins TRBV11-3 and TRBJ2-2; 9 bases are shared with TRBD2. The CDR3 sequence is 14 residues long. With 8 bases clipped from V and 3 bases from J, the junction kept 4 bases outside the gene matches. The germline CDR1 and CDR2 sequences are SGHNT and YENEEA. This chain's CDR3 is CASEREAYTGELFF. CDR3 in DNA: TGTGCCAGCGAGCGGGAGGCATACACCGGGGAGCTGTTTTTT.

The rearrangement uses TRBV5-5 and TRBJ2-6, with 8 bases identical to TRBD1. With V trimmed by 4 bases and J by 2 bases, 2 bases remained unmatched. The CDR3 length is 15 residues. The germline CDR1 and CDR2 sequences are SGHKS and YYEKEE (reference sequence). CDR3 DNA: TGTGCCAGCAGCGTGACAGGGGCTGGGGCCAACGTCCTGACTTTC. This sequence encodes CASSVTGAGANVLTF.

A note on this clone: Other DNA variants within this sample encode the same CDR3. The rearrangement uses TRBV6-5 and TRBJ1-1; TRBD1 agrees at 8 bases. Trimming took 0 bases from V and 4 from J; bases not matched to a gene: 7. The CDR3 totals 16 residues. The germline V gene encodes CDR1 MNHEY and CDR2 SVGAGI. The CDR3: CASSYSTGQGVTEAFF. For the CDR3, the DNA is TGTGCCAGCAGTTACTCGACAGGACAGGGTGTCACTGAAGCTTTCTTT.

The V call is TRBV4-1, the J call TRBJ2-2; 14 bases align to TRBD2. The germline CDR1 and CDR2 sequences are MGHRA and YSYEKL. The CDR3 has 22 residues. The V gene end was trimmed by 0 bases and the J gene end by 4 bases; junction bases not matched to a gene: 16. The CDR3: CASSQDPPNRLAGGEGTGELFF. Here the CDR3 DNA reads TGCGCCAGCAGCCAAGATCCTCCAAACCGACTAGCGGGGGGGGAGGGCACCGGGGAGCTGTTTTTT.

The gene calls are TRBV29-1 and TRBJ1-1; the D gene is possibly TRBD1 (6 bases). The V gene lost 3 bases and the J gene lost 0 bases, with 11 bases spanning the gap. The CDR3 contains 14 residues. CDR1 SQVTM and CDR2 ANQGSEA come from the germline V gene. CDR3 nucleotides: TGCAGCGTTGATAAGGGGGGGATGAACACTGAAGCTTTCTTT. Translation: CSVDKGGMNTEAFF.

The chain has TRBV7-8 and TRBJ1-5; 8 bases are shared with TRBD1. J lost 7 bases, V lost 5 bases, and 10 bases had no gene match. From germline, CDR1 is SGHVS and CDR2 FQNEAQ. The CDR3 runs 15 residues. Here the CDR3 reads CASSPRTGREQPQHF. Here the CDR3 DNA reads TGTGCCAGCAGCCCCCGGACAGGGAGGGAACAGCCCCAGCATTTT.

The J gene is TRBJ1-6, the V gene TRBV4-1; D possibly corresponds to TRBD1 (5 bases). This CDR3 has 16 amino acids. The germline CDR1 and CDR2 sequences are MGHRA and YSYEKL. Trimming removed 3 bases at V and 5 bases at J, with 14 bases between. The CDR3 sequence: CASSQEGASHNSPLHF. CDR3 bases: TGCGCCAGCAGCCAGGAAGGGGCGTCTCATAATTCACCCCTCCACTTT.

The chain joins TRBV7-3 to TRBJ2-3; the D gene is possibly TRBD1 (6 bases). In germline, CDR1 is SGHTA, CDR2 FQGTGA. The length of the CDR3 is 15 residues. V lost 4 bases and J 4 bases, leaving 15 bases between the germline ends. The CDR3 spells CASSSRGGPADTQYF. Here the CDR3 DNA reads TGTGCCAGCAGCTCCCGTGGGGGCCCCGCAGATACGCAGTATTTT.

V gene TRBV11-2 combines with J gene TRBJ1-6; no definite D call. Germline lookup yields CDR1 SGHAT and CDR2 FQNNGV. The CDR3 is 13 amino acids. The V end lost 4 bases, the J end lost 12 bases, and 13 bases lay between the germline ends. The CDR3 loop is CASSSTTPGPLHF. CDR3 nucleotide sequence: TGTGCCAGCAGCTCGACGACTCCGGGACCCCTCCACTTT.

The chain combines TRBV11-1 with TRBJ1-1, with 10 bases lining up with TRBD1. The V gene's germline CDR1 is SGHAT and CDR2 FQDESV (reference sequence). Germline trimming cut 4 bases from V and 1 base from J; bases unmatched to any gene: 6. The CDR3 is 16 amino acids. CDR3 DNA: TGTGCCAGCAGCTCGACAGGGGGCTGGAGGAACACTGAAGCTTTCTTT. It translates to CASSSTGGWRNTEAFF.

The gene calls are TRBV4-2 and TRBJ1-1; D ambiguous. The CDR3 loop spans 15 amino acids. Germline assignment: CDR1 LGHNA and CDR2 YNFKEQ. V lost 0 bases to trimming and J lost 1 base, with 9 bases between them. CDR3 DNA sequence: TGTGCCAGCAGCCAAGAGGGAGTCGGGAACACTGAAGCTTTCTTT. Encoded protein: CASSQEGVGNTEAFF.

The chain recombines TRBV23-1 with TRBJ2-7; perhaps TRBD2 as D (5 bases). TRBV23-1 is classed as an ORF, of uncertain function. CDR3 length equals 15 residues. Trimming left V 0 bases short and J 5 bases short, with 14 bases between. The CDR3 DNA reads as TGCGCCAGCAGTCAATCGGCCCCCCGGGGTAACGAGCAGTACTTC. Amino acid sequence: CASSQSAPRGNEQYF.

V is TRBV6-1 and J is TRBJ1-5, with D possibly TRBD1 on 6 matching bases. Germline V gene data show CDR1 as MNHNS and CDR2 as SASEGT. V lost 8 bases and J 3 bases, leaving 14 bases between the germline ends. The CDR3 extends over 14 amino acids. CDR3 amino acids: CASVATGINQPQHF. CDR3 nucleotide sequence: TGTGCCAGCGTAGCCACAGGGATCAATCAGCCCCAGCATTTT.

The chain uses TRBV2 and TRBJ1-2, with TRBD1 matching over 7 bases. V was clipped by 7 bases and J by 3 bases; unmatched bases: 5. This CDR3 is 13 amino acids long. Germline V gene sequence: CDR1 SNHLY, CDR2 FYNNEI. CDR3 DNA: TGTGCCAGCACCTGGACAGGCGACTATGGCTACACCTTC. Translation: CASTWTGDYGYTF. Full variable domain (remainder filled in from reference TRBV2 and TRBJ1-2): EPEVTQTPSHQVTQMGQEVILRCVPISNHLYFYWYRQILGQKVEFLVSFYNNEISEKSEIFDDQFSVERPDGSNFTLKIRSTKLEDSAMYFCASTWTGDYGYTFGSGTRLTVV.